The next 10 T cell receptor beta chains were all read from a single sample in a study of chemoradiotherapy in HPV16-positive cancers. Profiled with immunoSEQ multiplex PCR; TCRdb holds only in-frame clones, not every one. The sample carries approximately 3,000 clones, roughly 78% recorded once. The sequenced sample was tumor tissue, obtained from a patient who underwent chemoradiotherapy. All receptors derive from a human donor with HPV-associated anogenital cancer.

The rearrangement joins TRBV6-5 to TRBJ2-7, with TRBD1 as a possible D gene (6 bases). CDR3 size: 14 residues. Germline V gene lookup returns CDR1 MNHEY and CDR2 SVGAGI. V gave up 6 bases and J gave up 7 bases, with 19 bases separating them. This CDR3 is CASSLGQSGFEQYF. Written as DNA, the CDR3 is TGTGCCAGCAGCCTCGGACAGTCGGGGTTTGAGCAGTACTTC.

This clone was seen more than once but under ten times. The V call is TRBV5-1, the J call TRBJ2-6; D remains ambiguous. Germline V lookup: CDR1 SGHRS, CDR2 YFSETQ. Trimming cost V 4 bases and J 0 bases, with 8 bases left between them. The CDR3 consists of 15 residues. The CDR3 region has the DNA TGCGCCAGCAGCCAAGTAAGCTCTGGGGCCAACGTCCTGACTTTC. Residues: CASSQVSSGANVLTF.

This clone has more than one count but fewer than ten. The V gene is TRBV7-3, the J gene TRBJ1-2; D is undetermined. Germline V lookup: CDR1 SGHTA, CDR2 FQGTGA. Trimming stripped 2 bases from V and 0 bases from J, with 10 bases between. The CDR3 has 15 amino acids. The CDR3 DNA reads as TGTGCCAGCAGCTTAGGGGTTGAGACTAACTATGGCTACACCTTC. It is translated as CASSLGVETNYGYTF.

By its share, this clone is large. The chain joins TRBV27 to TRBJ1-1, with 7 bases matching TRBD1. The CDR3 runs to 12 residues. CDR1 and CDR2 (germline): MNHEY, SMNVEV (reference sequence). The J segment lost 8 bases and the V segment lost 5 bases, leaving 5 bases of the junction unmatched. CDR3: CASSEEGAEAFF. DNA of the CDR3: TGTGCCAGCAGTGAAGAGGGGGCGGAAGCTTTCTTT.

The V call is TRBV5-6, the J call TRBJ1-1, with TRBD1 as a possible D gene (6 bases). CDR3 length equals 17 residues. The germline V gene encodes CDR1 SGHDT and CDR2 YYEEEE. Trimming took 3 bases from V and 2 from J, leaving 20 bases between them. As DNA, the CDR3 is TGTGCCAGCAGCTCGTTGACAGGAGGGCCAGGAAACACTGAAGCTTTCTTT. Amino acids: CASSSLTGGPGNTEAFF.

The V and J genes are TRBV5-1 and TRBJ2-2; TRBD2 matches 7 bases. CDR1 SGHRS and CDR2 YFSETQ come from the germline V gene. The CDR3 is 17 amino acids. Trimming took 1 base from V and 1 from J; bases not matched to a gene: 7. CDR3 DNA sequence: TGCGCCAGCAGCTTGAGACGGGAGGCCCTGAACACCGGGGAGCTGTTTTTT. Encoded protein: CASSLRREALNTGELFF.

The V call is TRBV27, the J call TRBJ1-1, with a weak D call TRBD1 (5 bases). CDR1 and CDR2 (germline): MNHEY, SMNVEV (reference sequence). There are 13 residues in the CDR3. The V end was cut by 8 bases, the J end by 6 bases, with 16 bases between. The CDR3 coding sequence is TGTGCCAGCGCGCAGAGGGGCTTCGCTGAAGCTTTCTTT. As protein: CASAQRGFAEAFF.

The genes are TRBV19 and TRBJ2-2; TRBD2 matches 7 bases. The junction had 12 bases not matched to a gene; V was cut back by 7 bases and J by 4 bases. Germline V CDR1 and CDR2: LNHDA, SQIVND (reference sequence). This CDR3 is built from 16 residues. The CDR3 sequence: CASKRRGRESTGELFF. The CDR3 coding sequence is TGTGCCAGTAAACGACGCGGGCGGGAGAGCACCGGGGAGCTGTTTTTT. The entire variable domain, with the rest obtained from reference TRBV19 and TRBJ2-2, is as follows: DGGITQSPKYLFRKEGQNVTLSCEQNLNHDAMYWYRQDPGQGLRLIYYSQIVNDFQKGDIAEGYSVSREKKESFPLTVTSAQKNPTAFYLCASKRRGRESTGELFFGEGSRLTVL.

This chain joins TRBV9 and TRBJ1-3; D gene ambiguous. The V gene's germline CDR1 is SGDLS and CDR2 YYNGEE. The CDR3 consists of 13 residues. The V gene lost 4 bases and the J gene lost 3 bases, with 8 bases spanning the gap. The CDR3 DNA is TGTGCCAGCAGCACCTACAGTGGAAACACCATATATTTT. It translates to CASSTYSGNTIYF.

In its sample, this clone was seen a few times. The CDR3 coding sequence is TGTGCCAGCAGCTTACAGATTAACTATGGCTACACCTTC. Its translation: CASSLQINYGYTF. The chain uses TRBV27 and TRBJ1-2; D is undetermined. CDR1 is MNHEY, CDR2 SMNVEV, per germline (reference sequence). The CDR3 extends over 13 amino acids. V lost 6 bases, J lost 1 base, and 9 bases lay in between.